The 2 T cell receptor beta chains below were found in one sample sequenced in a study of cytomegalovirus exposure and HLA in healthy donors. A multiplex PCR was run with 60 Vbeta primers and 13 Jbeta primers. Profiled with immunoSEQ multiplex PCR; TCRdb holds only in-frame clones, not every one. This repertoire comprises about 160,000 clones; its ten largest clones make up 1.3%. Sequencing used PBMCs. These receptors all come from a woman aged 55 to 70 in good health and CMV-seronegative.

The chain uses TRBV11-2 and TRBJ2-1, with TRBD2 matching over 14 bases. Germline assignment: CDR1 SGHAT and CDR2 FQNNGV. V shed 3 bases, J shed 14 bases, and the junction held 9 bases outside the gene matches. The CDR3 sequence is 15 residues long. The CDR3 protein is CASSLGLAGVPVEFF. The CDR3 bases are TGTGCCAGCAGCTTGGGACTAGCGGGAGTACCTGTCGAGTTCTTC.

The V call is TRBV27, the J call TRBJ2-7; D possibly corresponds to TRBD1 (6 bases). V gave up 3 bases and J gave up 4 bases, with 13 bases separating them. Germline V gene lookup returns CDR1 MNHEY and CDR2 SMNVEV (reference sequence). The CDR3 is 14 amino acids. The CDR3 DNA follows: TGTGCCAGCAGTTTCAGGGGAGTAAGTTACGAGCAGTACTTC. Amino acids: CASSFRGVSYEQYF.